This is a list of T cell receptor beta chains from one sample in a study of blood T cell repertoires in COVID-19. The method was immunoSEQ multiplex PCR; TCRdb's version includes in-frame clones alone and lacks a portion of them. In the table there are approximately 300,000 clones, 70% to 90% of which are singletons. Input material: PBMCs or T cells enriched from blood (not recorded which). The receptors shown here come from a woman aged 25 to 39 who had recovered from COVID-19. CDR3s include the opening cysteine and the closing phenylalanine or tryptophan. The D gene is left open where the match is weak. Clone sizes are given selectively: once, few, many, or a class where the clone is expanded.

>-|TRBJ2-1|TRBV7-8|-
TGTGCCAGCAGCCCAGTCTCACCCTTAGGGGTCAATGAGCAGTTCTTC
CASSPVSPLGVNEQFF
>-|TRBJ1-2|TRBV5-6|-
TGTGCCAGCAGCTCAGGCTACACCTTC
CASSSGYTF
>-|TRBJ1-2|TRBV28|-
TGTGCCAGCACTCCCCACTCCCGGGATTACTATGGCTACACCTTC
CASTPHSRDYYGYTF
>TRBD2|TRBJ2-1|TRBV2|-
TGTGCCAGCAGTGCGGGTAGCGGGGCCCTGGTGGAGGAGTTCTTC
CASSAGSGALVEEFF
>-|TRBJ2-2|TRBV9|-
TGTGCCAGCAGCCCCGGCGAGGGCGCAGACACCGGGGAGCTGTTTTTT
CASSPGEGADTGELFF
>TRBD1|TRBJ1-4|TRBV28|-
TGTGCCAGCAGTTTCGGCGACAGGGGGCCCTTTGATGAAAAACTGTTTTTT
CASSFGDRGPFDEKLFF
>-|TRBJ1-2|TRBV18|-
TGTGCCAGCTCATCAGATATGAACTATGGCTACACCTTC
CASSSDMNYGYTF
>-|TRBJ1-2|TRBV2|-
TGTGCCATAAGGTCAGCGTATGGCTACACCTTC
CAIRSAYGYTF
>-|TRBJ2-3|TRBV4-1|-
TGCGCCAGCAGCCTGAGTAGGGACTCCCCAGGCACAGATACGCAGTATTTT
CASSLSRDSPGTDTQYF
>TRBD1|TRBJ1-4|TRBV5-1|-
TGCGCCAGCAGCTTAAACAGGGGGGACGAAAAACTGTTTTTT
CASSLNRGDEKLFF
>-|TRBJ1-5|TRBV19|-
TGTGCCAGTAGTATCGAGGCCCAACCGGGGAATCAGCCCCAGCATTTT
CASSIEAQPGNQPQHF
>TRBD1|TRBJ1-4|TRBV29-1|few
TGCAGCGTCGAACCGGGACAGGGTGGGGAAAAACTGTTTTTT
CSVEPGQGGEKLFF
>-|TRBJ1-2|TRBV27|once
TGTGCCAGCAGTTTCCTGGGGGGCTATGGCTACACCTTC
CASSFLGGYGYTF
>-|TRBJ1-2|TRBV24-1|-
TGTGCCACCAGTGACCCAGCAGCGGGGAGTGGGGGTTATGGCTACACCTTC
CATSDPAAGSGGYGYTF
>TRBD2|TRBJ2-3|TRBV7-6|-
TGTGCCAGCAGCTTAGTTAGCGGGGGGTACACAGATACGCAGTATTTT
CASSLVSGGYTDTQYF
>TRBD2|TRBJ2-3|TRBV5-1|-
TGCGCCAGCAGCCCGACGGGACTAGCGGACACAGATACGCAGTATTTT
CASSPTGLADTDTQYF
>-|TRBJ2-7|TRBV7-9|-
TGTGCCAGCAGCTCTTGGGAGTCGGGTCTTTACGAGCAGTACTTC
CASSSWESGLYEQYF
>TRBD2|TRBJ2-1|TRBV6-2/TRBV6-3|-
TGTGCCAGCAGTTACTCGATTCCCCCTAGGCTAGCGGGAGATTACAATGAGCAGTTCTTC
CASSYSIPPRLAGDYNEQFF
>-|TRBJ1-2|TRBV7-2|-
TGTGCCAGCAGCTTAGGACGGAGATCTAACTATGGCTACACCTTC
CASSLGRRSNYGYTF
>TRBD1|TRBJ1-1|TRBV15|-
TGTGCCACCAGCAGAGATCCCCCGGGACAGGGGTCTGTAGCTTTCTTT
CATSRDPPGQGSVAFF
>-|TRBJ1-1|TRBV4-2|once
TGTGCCAGCAGCCAAGTCGAGGGTTCGGGGACTGAAGCTTTCTTT
CASSQVEGSGTEAFF
>TRBD1|TRBJ2-7|TRBV29-1|-
TGCAGCGGGGGACAGGGGGCGGGCGAGCAGTACTTC
CSGGQGAGEQYF
>TRBD2|TRBJ2-7|TRBV6-2/TRBV6-3|-
TGTGCCAGCAGTAGAGCGGGGGGGCTCTCCTACGAGCAGTACTTC
CASSRAGGLSYEQYF
>-|TRBJ1-2|TRBV7-8|-
TGTGCCAGCAGCCGGGACCGGACTTCTACTGGTGGCTACACCTTC
CASSRDRTSTGGYTF
>TRBD1|TRBJ1-3|TRBV12-3/TRBV12-4|-
TGTGCCAGCAGTCTGGACAGGACAAACACCATATATTTT
CASSLDRTNTIYF
>-|TRBJ2-2|TRBV21-1|-
TGTGCCAGCAGCAGGTACCCCGGACAGGGGGGCCGTGACACCGGGGAGCTGTTTTTT
CASSRYPGQGGRDTGELFF
>-|TRBJ1-2|TRBV5-1|-
TGCGCCAGCAGCCCGGGGTTCCAACGAGGTGGCTACACCTTC
CASSPGFQRGGYTF
>-|TRBJ2-7|TRBV7-2|-
TGTGCCAGCAGCTTAAGACGGACAGAGTACGAGCAGTACTTC
CASSLRRTEYEQYF
>TRBD2|TRBJ2-7|TRBV2|-
TGTGCCAGCCTCATGGGGACTAGCGGGGACTACGAGCAGTACTTC
CASLMGTSGDYEQYF
>TRBD1|TRBJ1-2|TRBV4-1|-
TGCGCCAGCAGCTTAGGGGGGAGACAGGGGAACTATGGCTACACCTTC
CASSLGGRQGNYGYTF
>TRBD2|TRBJ2-1|TRBV7-2|-
TGTGCCAGCAGCTTAAAGGCGGGGGGTCGGAATGAGCAGTTCTTC
CASSLKAGGRNEQFF
>-|TRBJ1-6|TRBV2|few
TGTGCCAGCAGTGCAGCTACCTGGGCCAATTCACCCCTCCACTTT
CASSAATWANSPLHF
>-|TRBJ1-2|TRBV6-5|few
TGTGCCAGCAGCAGAAGGGGTTATGATGGCTACACCTTC
CASSRRGYDGYTF
>-|TRBJ2-7|TRBV10-3|-
TGTGCCATCAGTGATCCAGGGATTTTCTACGAGCAGTACTTC
CAISDPGIFYEQYF
>TRBD2|TRBJ2-3|TRBV3-1/TRBV3-2|-
TGTGCCAGCGGAGGAGGACTAGCGGGACGTTTTACTAGCACAGATACGCAGTATTTT
CASGGGLAGRFTSTDTQYF
>TRBD2|TRBJ2-5|TRBV7-7|-
TGTGCTAGCAGCTTAGCGGGGGGGGCCCAAGAGACCCAGTACTTC
CASSLAGGAQETQYF
>-|TRBJ1-5|TRBV7-8|-
TGTGCCAGCAGCTTAGCGGTCAGCACGGGTCAGCCCCAGCATTTT
CASSLAVSTGQPQHF
>TRBD1|TRBJ1-4|TRBV15|-
TGTGCCACCAGCAGAGCCCCCGGGACAGGGGATGAAAAACTGTTTTTT
CATSRAPGTGDEKLFF
>-|TRBJ1-4|TRBV19|few
TGTGCCAGTAGTATGCAGGGGAGGGAAAGGAATGAAAAACTGTTTTTT
CASSMQGRERNEKLFF
>-|TRBJ2-5|TRBV6-5|-
TGTGCCAGCAGTTACTACAGTTCCCAAGAGACCCAGTACTTC
CASSYYSSQETQYF
>-|TRBJ2-6|TRBV10-3|-
TGTGCCATCAGTGCACGAGTCCTTCGAAACTCTGGGGCCAACGTCCTGACTTTC
CAISARVLRNSGANVLTF
>TRBD2|TRBJ2-3|TRBV5-8|-
TGTGCCAGCACCTACCGACTAGCGGAGATCACAGATACGCAGTATTTT
CASTYRLAEITDTQYF
>-|TRBJ1-1|TRBV6-5|-
TGTGCCAGCAGTTACGTAGAGGGGGTGTCTGAAGCTTTCTTT
CASSYVEGVSEAFF
>-|TRBJ1-2|TRBV21-1|-
TGTGCCAGCAGTATTTTTAGGGGTTGGTATGGCTACACCTTC
CASSIFRGWYGYTF